This paragraph covers one T cell receptor beta chain sequence. Assay: immunoSEQ multiplex PCR; the TCRdb copy retains only in-frame clones and omits some. The sample consists of tens of thousands of clones, about nine tenths of them appearing once. Trimming stripped 3 bases from V and 9 bases from J, with 9 bases between. Germline V CDR1 and CDR2: LGHNA, YNFKEQ. The CDR3 covers 12 residues. The data derive from a study of T cell responses to AZD1222 COVID-19 vaccine. Sequencing was performed on peripheral blood, taken 28 days after the second AZD1222 dose. The chain uses TRBV4-2 and TRBJ1-5, with unresolved D. The TCR comes from an adult who received the AZD1222 COVID-19 vaccine. Here the CDR3 DNA reads TGTGCCAGCAGCCAGGTAGAGGGGCCCCAGCATTTT. As protein: CASSQVEGPQHF.